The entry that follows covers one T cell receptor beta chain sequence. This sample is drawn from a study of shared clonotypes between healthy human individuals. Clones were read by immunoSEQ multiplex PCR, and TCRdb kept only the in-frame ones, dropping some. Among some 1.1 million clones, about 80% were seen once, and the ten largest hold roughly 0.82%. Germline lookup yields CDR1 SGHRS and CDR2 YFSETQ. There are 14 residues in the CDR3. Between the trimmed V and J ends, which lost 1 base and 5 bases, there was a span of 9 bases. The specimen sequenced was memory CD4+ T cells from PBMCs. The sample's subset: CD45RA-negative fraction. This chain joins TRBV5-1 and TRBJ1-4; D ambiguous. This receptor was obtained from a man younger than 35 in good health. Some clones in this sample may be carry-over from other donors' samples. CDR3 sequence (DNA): TGCGCCAGCAGCTTGCCGGAGAAAAATGAAAAACTGTTTTTT. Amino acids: CASSLPEKNEKLFF. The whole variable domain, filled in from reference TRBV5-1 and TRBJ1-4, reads KAGVTQTPRYLIKTRGQQVTLSCSPISGHRSVSWYQQTPGQGLQFLFEYFSETQRNKGNFPGRFSGRQFSNSRSEMNVSTLELGDSALYLCASSLPEKNEKLFFGSGTQLSVL.